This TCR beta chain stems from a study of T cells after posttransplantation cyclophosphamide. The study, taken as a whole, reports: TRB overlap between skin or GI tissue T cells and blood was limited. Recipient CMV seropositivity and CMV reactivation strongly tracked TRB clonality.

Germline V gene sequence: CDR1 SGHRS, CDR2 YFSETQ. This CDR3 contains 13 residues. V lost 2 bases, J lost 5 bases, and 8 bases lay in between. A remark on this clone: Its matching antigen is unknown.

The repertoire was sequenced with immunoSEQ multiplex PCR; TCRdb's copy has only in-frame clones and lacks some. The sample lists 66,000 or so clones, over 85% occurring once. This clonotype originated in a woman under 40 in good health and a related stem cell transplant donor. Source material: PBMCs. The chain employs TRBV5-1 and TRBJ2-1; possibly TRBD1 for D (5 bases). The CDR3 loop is CASSFSGNNEQFF. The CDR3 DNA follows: TGCGCCAGCAGCTTTTCAGGGAACAATGAGCAGTTCTTC.